This T cell receptor (beta chain) appears in the sequencing data of a study of human T cells and chemical hapten exposure. This clonotype has a count of ten or more. The time point: patch test 3, about 24 weeks after DPC sensitization. Regarding treatment: therapeutic diphenylcyclopropenone sensitization with weekly scalp DPC. MiXCR was run by TCRdb on the RACE reads, yielding one entry per CDR3 protein. The sample shows roughly 84,000 distinct CDR3 sequences, roughly a tenth of them seen only once. CDR3 size: 14 residues. This chain connects TRBV21-1 to TRBJ2-7; the table's D call TRBD1 went unverified against the DNA. TRBV21-1 is a pseudogene segment. Sequences were derived from whole blood, sampled in connection with sensitization to the hapten diphenylcyclopropenone (DPC). This clonotype was sampled from a woman aged 45 to 65 with alopecia areata. Some clones in this sample may be carry-over from other donors' samples. CDR3: CASSERQGAYEQYF. CDR3 bases: TGTGCCAGCAGCGAAAGACAGGGGGCCTACGAGCAGTACTTC.